The 4 T cell receptor beta chains in this list originate from one sample, sequenced in a study of breast tumors, draining lymph nodes, adjacent tissues. TCRdb reprocessed the multiplex PCR reads via MiXCR and lists one record per CDR3 protein. This table has roughly 7,100 distinct CDR3 sequences, around 46% appearing once. The sample comprised tumor-adjacent breast tissue. The receptors stem from a female donor with breast cancer. Some clones in this sample may be carry-over from other donors' samples.

The chain joins TRBV7-2 to TRBJ2-7, with 8 bases identical to TRBD1. The CDR3 is 15 residues long. Germline CDR1 and CDR2: SGHTA and FQGNSA. The V and J ends lost 3 bases and 0 bases, in that order; junction bases with no gene match: 4. The CDR3 DNA reads as TGTGCCAGCAGCTTTCGGACAGGGAGCTCCTACGAGCAGTACTTC. The encoded protein is CASSFRTGSSYEQYF.

The chain is built from TRBV20-1 and TRBJ2-7, with a tentative D call TRBD2 (7 bases). V dropped 0 bases and J dropped 6 bases, with 15 bases sitting between them. CDR1 and CDR2 (germline): DFQATT, SNEGSKA (reference sequence). CDR3 length equals 14 residues. The CDR3 reads CSARDTGREFEQYF. Here the CDR3 DNA reads TGCAGTGCTAGAGATACAGGGCGGGAGTTCGAGCAGTACTTC.

The chain is built from TRBV15 and TRBJ2-1, with D perhaps matching TRBD1 (5 bases). Germline V gene lookup returns CDR1 LNHNV and CDR2 YYDKDF (reference sequence). The CDR3 loop spans 14 amino acids. With 6 bases removed from V and 0 bases from J, the gap between germline ends came to 9 bases. CDR3 nucleotide sequence: TGTGCCACCAGGGACACCAGCTCCTACAATGAGCAGTTCTTC. It encodes CATRDTSSYNEQFF.

The chain uses TRBV29-1 and TRBJ2-3; 13 bases agree with TRBD2. The CDR3 has 16 amino acids. V gave up 5 bases and J gave up 4 bases; unmatched junction bases: 9. Per the germline V gene, CDR1 is SQVTM and CDR2 is ANQGSEA. The CDR3 DNA reads as TGCAGCGTTTCCGGACTAGCGGGAGAGGCGGCAGATACGCAGTATTTT. This sequence encodes CSVSGLAGEAADTQYF.